The clone carrying this T cell receptor (beta chain) turned up a few times. Its antigen is not known. Libraries were prepared by immunoSEQ multiplex PCR; TCRdb keeps only in-frame clonotypes and omits some of them. This sample has 2,500,000 or so clones, with 80% to 95% found just once. The source of the sample is a study of shared clonotypes between healthy human individuals. Findings of the study overall: Lower generation probabilities were found for non-shared clonotypes than for those shared by all four donors. Sampling covered blood only; tissue repertoires likely differ. Estimated richness values were generally larger in naive subsets than in memory subsets.

CDR3 length: 13 amino acids. Germline CDR1 and CDR2: WNHNN and SYGVQD (reference sequence). V was cut by 11 bases and J by 0 bases, with 13 bases left in between. The specimen sequenced was naive CD4+ T cells from PBMCs. The subset is: CD45RA+ positively selected. The TCR comes from a man between 18 and 29 years old in good health. Some clones in this sample may be carry-over from other donors' samples. The chain uses TRBV10-1 and TRBJ1-1, with no clear D. CDR3 coding DNA: TGCGCCGGTGTGAGAAACATGAACACTGAAGCTTTCTTT. This gives the protein CAGVRNMNTEAFF.